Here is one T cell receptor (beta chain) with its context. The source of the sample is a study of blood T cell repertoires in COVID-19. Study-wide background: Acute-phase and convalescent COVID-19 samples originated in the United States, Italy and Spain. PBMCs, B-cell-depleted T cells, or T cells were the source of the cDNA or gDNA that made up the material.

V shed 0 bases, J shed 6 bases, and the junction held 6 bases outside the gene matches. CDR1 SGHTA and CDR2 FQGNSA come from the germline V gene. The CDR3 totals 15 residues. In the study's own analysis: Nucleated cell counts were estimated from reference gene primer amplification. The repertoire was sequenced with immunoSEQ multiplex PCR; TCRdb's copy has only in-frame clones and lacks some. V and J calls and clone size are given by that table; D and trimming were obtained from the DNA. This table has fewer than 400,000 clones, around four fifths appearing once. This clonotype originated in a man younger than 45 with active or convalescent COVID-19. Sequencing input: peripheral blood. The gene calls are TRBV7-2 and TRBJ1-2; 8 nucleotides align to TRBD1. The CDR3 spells CASSLALTGGDGYTF. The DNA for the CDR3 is TGTGCCAGCAGCTTAGCTCTTACAGGGGGAGATGGCTACACCTTC.